This TCR beta chain was observed in a study of blood T cell repertoires in COVID-19. Study details: Specimens from acute and convalescent COVID-19 originated in the United States, Italy and Spain.

The J segment lost 3 bases and the V segment lost 5 bases, leaving 6 bases of the junction unmatched. The CDR3 totals 15 residues. The germline V gene has CDR1 GTSNPN and CDR2 SVGIG (reference sequence). The table came from immunoSEQ multiplex PCR; TCRdb's copy has only in-frame clones and leaves some out. The data hold 220,000 or so clones, with about 86% observed a single time. The sequencing input was peripheral blood. This sequence joins TRBV30 and TRBJ2-1; the match to TRBD2 covers 11 bases. This clonotype was sampled from a woman aged 45-65 years with COVID-19, enrolled during active disease. The CDR3 sequence is CAWGTTSGIYNEQFF. The DNA for the CDR3 is TGTGCCTGGGGCACGACTAGCGGGATCTACAATGAGCAGTTCTTC.